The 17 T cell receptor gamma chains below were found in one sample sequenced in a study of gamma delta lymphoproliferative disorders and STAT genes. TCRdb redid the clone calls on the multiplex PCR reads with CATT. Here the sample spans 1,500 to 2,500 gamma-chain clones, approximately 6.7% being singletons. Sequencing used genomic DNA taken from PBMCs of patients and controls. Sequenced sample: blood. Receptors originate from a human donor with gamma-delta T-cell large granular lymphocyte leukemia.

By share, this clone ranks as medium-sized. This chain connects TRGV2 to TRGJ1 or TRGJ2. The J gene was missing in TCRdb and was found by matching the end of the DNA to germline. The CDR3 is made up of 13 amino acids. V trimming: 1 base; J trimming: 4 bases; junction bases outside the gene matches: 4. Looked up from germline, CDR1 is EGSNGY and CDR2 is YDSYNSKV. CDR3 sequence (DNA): TGTGCCACCTGGGACGGACCCTATTATAAGAAACTCTTT. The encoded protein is CATWDGPYYKKLF.

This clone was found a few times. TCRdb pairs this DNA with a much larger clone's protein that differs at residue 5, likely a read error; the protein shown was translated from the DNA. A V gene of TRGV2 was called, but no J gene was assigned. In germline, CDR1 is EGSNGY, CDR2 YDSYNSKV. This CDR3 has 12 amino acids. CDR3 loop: CATWEGPEGLFF. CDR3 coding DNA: TGTGCCACCTGGGAAGGGCCCGAGGGACTCTTCTTC.

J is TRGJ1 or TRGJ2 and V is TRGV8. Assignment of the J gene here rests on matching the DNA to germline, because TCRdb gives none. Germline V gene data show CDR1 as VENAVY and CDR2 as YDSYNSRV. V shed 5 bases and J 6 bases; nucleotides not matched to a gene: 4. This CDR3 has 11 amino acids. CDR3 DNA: TGTGCCACCTGGGTCGGTTATAAGAAACTCTTT. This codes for CATWVGYKKLF.

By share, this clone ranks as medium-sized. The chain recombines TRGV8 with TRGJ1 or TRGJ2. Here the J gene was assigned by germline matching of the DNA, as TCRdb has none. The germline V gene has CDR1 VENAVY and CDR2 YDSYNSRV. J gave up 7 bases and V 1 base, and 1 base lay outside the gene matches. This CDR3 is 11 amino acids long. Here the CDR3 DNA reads TGTGCCACCTGGGATAGCTATAAGAAACTCTTT. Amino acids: CATWDSYKKLF.

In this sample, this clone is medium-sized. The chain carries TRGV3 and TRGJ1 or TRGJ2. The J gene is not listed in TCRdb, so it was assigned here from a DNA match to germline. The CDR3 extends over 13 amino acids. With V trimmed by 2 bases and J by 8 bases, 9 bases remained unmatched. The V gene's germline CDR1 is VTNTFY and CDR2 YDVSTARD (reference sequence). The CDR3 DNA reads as TGTGCCACCTGGGACACGCCCGGGGATAAGAAACTCTTT. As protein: CATWDTPGDKKLF.

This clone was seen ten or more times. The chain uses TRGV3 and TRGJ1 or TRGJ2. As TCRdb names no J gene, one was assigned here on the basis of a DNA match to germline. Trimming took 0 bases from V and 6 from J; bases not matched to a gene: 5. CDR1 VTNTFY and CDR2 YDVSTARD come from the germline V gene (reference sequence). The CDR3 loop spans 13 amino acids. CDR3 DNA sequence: TGTGCCACCTGGGACAGGCCTCTTTATAAGAAACTCTTT. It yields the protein CATWDRPLYKKLF.

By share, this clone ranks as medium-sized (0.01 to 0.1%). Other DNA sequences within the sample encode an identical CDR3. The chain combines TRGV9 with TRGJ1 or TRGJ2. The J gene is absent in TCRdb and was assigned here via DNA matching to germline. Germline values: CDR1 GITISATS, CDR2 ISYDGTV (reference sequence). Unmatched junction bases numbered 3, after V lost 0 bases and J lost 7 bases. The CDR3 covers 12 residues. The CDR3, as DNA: TGTGCCTTGTGGGAGGTGCGATATAAGAAACTCTTT. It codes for CALWEVRYKKLF.

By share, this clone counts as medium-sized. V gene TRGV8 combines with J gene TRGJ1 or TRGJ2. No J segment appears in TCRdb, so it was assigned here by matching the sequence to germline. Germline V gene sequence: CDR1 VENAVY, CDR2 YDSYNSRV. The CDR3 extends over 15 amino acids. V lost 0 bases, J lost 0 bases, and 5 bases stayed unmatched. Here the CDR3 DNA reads TGTGCCACCTGGGATAGGGTCTGGAATTATTATAAGAAACTCTTT. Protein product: CATWDRVWNYYKKLF.

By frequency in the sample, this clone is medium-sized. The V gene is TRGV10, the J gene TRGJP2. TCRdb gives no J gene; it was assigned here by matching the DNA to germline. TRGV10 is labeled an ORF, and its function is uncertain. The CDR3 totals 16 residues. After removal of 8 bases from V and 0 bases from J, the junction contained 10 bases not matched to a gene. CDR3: CAAWDGGNSSDWIKTF. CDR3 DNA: TGTGCTGCGTGGGATGGGGGTAATAGTAGTGATTGGATCAAGACGTTT.

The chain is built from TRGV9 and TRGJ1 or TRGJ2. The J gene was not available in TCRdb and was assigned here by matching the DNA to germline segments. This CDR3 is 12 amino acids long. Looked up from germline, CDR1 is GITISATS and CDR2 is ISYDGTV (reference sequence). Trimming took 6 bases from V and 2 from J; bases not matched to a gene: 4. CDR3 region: CALWHHYYKKLF. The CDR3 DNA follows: TGTGCCTTGTGGCACCATTATTATAAGAAACTCTTT.

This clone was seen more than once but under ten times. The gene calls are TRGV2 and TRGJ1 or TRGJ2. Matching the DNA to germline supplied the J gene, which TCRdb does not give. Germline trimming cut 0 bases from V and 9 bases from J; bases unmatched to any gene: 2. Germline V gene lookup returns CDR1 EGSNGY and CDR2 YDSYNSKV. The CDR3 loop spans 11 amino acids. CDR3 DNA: TGTGCCACCTGGGACGGGGGTAAGAAACTCTTT. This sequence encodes CATWDGGKKLF.

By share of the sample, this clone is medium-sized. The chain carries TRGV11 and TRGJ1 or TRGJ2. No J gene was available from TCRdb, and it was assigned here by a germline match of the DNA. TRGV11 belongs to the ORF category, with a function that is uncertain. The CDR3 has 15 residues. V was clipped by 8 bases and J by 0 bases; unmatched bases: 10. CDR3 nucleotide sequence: TGTGCCTGCTGGACCCCTCGGGAGAATTATTATAAGAAACTCTTT. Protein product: CACWTPRENYYKKLF.

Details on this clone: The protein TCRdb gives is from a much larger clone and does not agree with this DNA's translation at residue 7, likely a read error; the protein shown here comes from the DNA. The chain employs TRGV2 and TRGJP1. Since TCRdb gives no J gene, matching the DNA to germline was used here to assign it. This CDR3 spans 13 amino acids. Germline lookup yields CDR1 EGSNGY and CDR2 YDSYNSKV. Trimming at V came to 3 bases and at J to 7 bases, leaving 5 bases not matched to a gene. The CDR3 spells CATWDKDGWFKIF. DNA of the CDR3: TGTGCCACCTGGGACAAAGATGGTTGGTTCAAGATATTT.

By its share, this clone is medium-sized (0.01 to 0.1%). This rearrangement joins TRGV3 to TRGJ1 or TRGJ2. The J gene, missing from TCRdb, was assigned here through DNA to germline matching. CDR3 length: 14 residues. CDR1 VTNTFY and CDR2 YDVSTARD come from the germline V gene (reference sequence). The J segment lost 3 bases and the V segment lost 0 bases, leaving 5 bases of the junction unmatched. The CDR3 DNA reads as TGTGCCACCTGGGACAGGCCCCTTTATTATAAGAAACTCTTT. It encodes CATWDRPLYYKKLF.

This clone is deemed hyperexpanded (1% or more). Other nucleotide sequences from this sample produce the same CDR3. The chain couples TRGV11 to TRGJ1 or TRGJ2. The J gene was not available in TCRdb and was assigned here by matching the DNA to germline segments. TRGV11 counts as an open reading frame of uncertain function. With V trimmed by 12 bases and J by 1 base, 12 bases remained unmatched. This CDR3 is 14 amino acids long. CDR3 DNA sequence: TGTGCCTGCCCGATGGGCCTTAATTATTATAAGAAACTCTTT. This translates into CACPMGLNYYKKLF.

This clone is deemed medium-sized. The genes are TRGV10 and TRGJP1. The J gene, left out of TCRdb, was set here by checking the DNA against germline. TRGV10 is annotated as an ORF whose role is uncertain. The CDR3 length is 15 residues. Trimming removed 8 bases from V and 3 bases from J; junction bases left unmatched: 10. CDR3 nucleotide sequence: TGTGCTGCGTGGGATAATAGCTCCACTGGTTGGTTCAAGATATTT. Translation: CAAWDNSSTGWFKIF.

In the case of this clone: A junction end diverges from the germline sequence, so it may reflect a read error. CDR3 residues: CAAPPTGWFKIF. DNA for the CDR3: TGTGCTGCCCCCCCCACTGGCTGGTTCAAGATATTT. V and J are TRGV10 and TRGJP1. No J segment appears in TCRdb, so it was assigned here by matching the sequence to germline. TRGV10 is an ORF, with its function uncertain. The CDR3 consists of 12 residues.